This T cell receptor (beta chain) was observed in a study of T cell responses to AZD1222 COVID-19 vaccine. Across the study: Second doses that came at about 4 or about 12 weeks were put together. General study results and limits: Spike-specific TCR repertoires showed rising breadth and depth after two AZD1222 doses. Repertoires were collected only later (after the peak T cell response had occurred). White British people made up most donors, females outnumbered males, and clonal diversity was possibly underestimated.

A remark on this clone: The antigen remains undetermined.

Only in-frame clones appear in the TCRdb table, and some are missing; sequencing was by immunoSEQ multiplex PCR. The sample yields some 120,000 clones, approximately 84% seen once. Germline values: CDR1 ENHRY, CDR2 SYGVKD. Trimming took 7 bases from V and 6 from J; bases not matched to a gene: 11. The CDR3 is 14 amino acids. Specimen: peripheral blood, collected on day 0 of AZD1222 vaccination. The V gene is TRBV10-3, the J gene TRBJ2-7; 8 bases line up with TRBD1. This clonotype was obtained from an adult in good health. CDR3 amino acids: CAIKGDRGDGEQYF. The DNA for the CDR3 is TGTGCCATCAAAGGCGACAGGGGCGACGGCGAGCAGTACTTC.